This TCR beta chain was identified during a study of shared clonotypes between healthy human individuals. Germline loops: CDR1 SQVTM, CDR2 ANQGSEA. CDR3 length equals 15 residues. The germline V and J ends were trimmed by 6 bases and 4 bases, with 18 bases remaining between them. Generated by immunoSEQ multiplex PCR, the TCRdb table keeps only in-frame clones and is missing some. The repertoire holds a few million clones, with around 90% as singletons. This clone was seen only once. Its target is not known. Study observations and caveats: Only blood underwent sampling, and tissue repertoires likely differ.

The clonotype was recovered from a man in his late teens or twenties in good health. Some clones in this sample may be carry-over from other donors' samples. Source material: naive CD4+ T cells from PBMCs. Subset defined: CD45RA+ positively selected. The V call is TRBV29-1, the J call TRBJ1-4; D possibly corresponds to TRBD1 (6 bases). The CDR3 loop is CSVTWGGQFNEKLFF. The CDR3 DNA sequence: TGCAGCGTAACCTGGGGGGGGCAGTTTAATGAAAAACTGTTTTTT. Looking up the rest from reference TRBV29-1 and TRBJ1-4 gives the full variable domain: SAVISQKPSRDICQRGTSLTIQCQVDSQVTMMFWYRQQPGQSLTLIATANQGSEATYESGFVIDKFPISRPNLTFSTLTVSNMSPEDSSIYLCSVTWGGQFNEKLFFGSGTQLSVL.